The sequence of this TCR beta chain was determined in a study of T cell responses to AZD1222 COVID-19 vaccine (dated by TCRdb to the early 2020s). For context, the study as a whole: TCR sequencing was performed for 233 trial participants, of whom about 210 were given two doses of AZD1222 and around 25 were given two doses of MenACWY control vaccine. Trial participants were enrolled into age subgroups of 18-55, 56-69 and 70-plus years, which contained about 150, 28 and 57 TCR-sequenced participants, respectively.

Concerning this clone itself: Its target antigen remains unknown. One base away there is no much larger clone; base qualities are not given.

The time point label corresponds to: about 28 days (+/-7) after the second vaccine dose. AZD1222 recipients given second doses at about 4 weeks or at about 12 weeks were pooled, since spike-specific TCR depth and breadth were not found to differ between the two schedules. Vaccinee samples came from UK trials COV001 and COV002, including a single-blind randomized controlled phase 2/3 trial of AZD1222 (ChAdOx1 nCoV-19) in healthy adults. For TCRbeta chain sequencing, PBMC samples from trial participants were taken at day 0 and at day 28 after the second dose. Its CDR3 holds 15 amino acids, cysteine through phenylalanine. Only the CDR3 region is kept as DNA, spanning 45 bases read in frame from base 1. V lost 1 base and J lost 6 bases; the stretch between them is 14 bases long. The germline V gene (reference sequence) supplies CDR1 SEHNR and CDR2 FQNEAQ. The CDR3 regions of human TCRbeta chains were analyzed by immunosequencing. The authors' pipeline ran thus. TCRs in the repertoires were compared against a reference library of SARS-CoV-2-specific TCRs that had been generated with the MIRA antigen-specificity platform. Breadth meant the fraction of unique TCRs that were SARS-CoV-2-associated, whereas depth meant the fraction of total T cells that were SARS-CoV-2-associated. Using the MIRA data, every spike-specific TCR was mapped to the spike region that the TCR reacted to and assigned to either a CD4 or a CD8 class. Log10-transformed breadth and depth values were compared by one-way ANOVA with Sidak's multiple comparisons tests. The clones in this table, taken by TCRdb from immuneACCESS, are in-frame only. Not every clone is retained; where verified, under half of the shortfall comes from an unresolved V gene, and the cause of the rest is unknown. Clone size and V and J calls were adopted from that table, with D and trimming inferred from the DNA. The table for this sample lists 120,000 to 150,000 clones; around 84% of them were counted only once. In total, the top ten clones hold over 4.5% of the sample.

The study at large found these results: Participants were mostly white British and included more females than males, and it was suggested by the authors that clonal diversity may have been underestimated. Reportedly, close to half of the unique spike-specific TCRs recognized epitopes lying outside the regions that are mutated in the B.1.351 and B.1.1.7 variants. A significant rise in spike-specific TCR breadth and depth was observed after two AZD1222 doses relative to day 0 and relative to MenACWY recipients. Because no day 14 peak-response samples were available, the repertoires could be characterized only after the peak T cell response. CD4 TCRs associated with the vaccine covered the entire spike protein, and the dominant responses were in regions 160-218 and 743-854. The 56-69-year group was small, and its depth increase did not reach significance, likely because of low power. Conclusions about previously exposed vaccinees are limited because only six or seven AZD1222 recipients were SARS-CoV-2 seropositive at baseline.

The sample in question was peripheral blood, obtained 28 days after the second AZD1222 dose. The chain joins TRBV7-9 to TRBJ2-3, with a tentative D gene TRBD2 over 6 matching bases. This clonotype was sampled from an adult who received the AZD1222 COVID-19 vaccine. The CDR3 is CASSLGGAGGDTQYF. The nucleotide sequence is TGTGCCAGCAGCTTAGGGGGCGCAGGAGGGGATACGCAGTATTTT.